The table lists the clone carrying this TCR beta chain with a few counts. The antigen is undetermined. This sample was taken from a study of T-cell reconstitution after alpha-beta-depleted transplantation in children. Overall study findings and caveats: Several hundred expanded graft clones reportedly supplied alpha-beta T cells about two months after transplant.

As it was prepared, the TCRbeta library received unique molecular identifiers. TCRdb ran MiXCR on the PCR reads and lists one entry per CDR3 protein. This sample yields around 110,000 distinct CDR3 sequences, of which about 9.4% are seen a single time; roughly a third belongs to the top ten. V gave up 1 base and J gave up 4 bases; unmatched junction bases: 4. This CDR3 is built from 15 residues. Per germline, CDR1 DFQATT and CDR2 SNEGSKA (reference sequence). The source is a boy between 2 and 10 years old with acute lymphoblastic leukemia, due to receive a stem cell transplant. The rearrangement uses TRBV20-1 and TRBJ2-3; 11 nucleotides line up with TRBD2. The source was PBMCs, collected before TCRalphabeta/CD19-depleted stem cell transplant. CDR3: CSARGTSGFADTQYF. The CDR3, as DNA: TGCAGTGCTAGAGGGACTAGCGGGTTCGCAGATACGCAGTATTTT.